This TCR beta chain was sequenced in a study of T cell responses to AZD1222 COVID-19 vaccine. The germline gives CDR1 MNHNY, CDR2 SVGAGI (reference sequence). Trimming stripped 0 bases from V and 0 bases from J, with 6 bases between. CDR3 length: 14 amino acids. On this clone: Its specificity is not known.

The table came from immunoSEQ multiplex PCR; TCRdb's copy has only in-frame clones and leaves some out. The sample lists approximately 120,000 clones; 93% were seen once. General study results and limits: Clonal diversity was possibly underestimated; the donors were predominantly white British and more often female.

J is TRBJ2-7 and V is TRBV6-6, with D uncertain. The sample was peripheral blood, taken on day 0 of AZD1222 vaccination. The source is an adult in good health. The CDR3 is CASSYSGSSYEQYF. The CDR3 bases are TGTGCCAGCAGTTACTCGGGCAGCTCCTACGAGCAGTACTTC.